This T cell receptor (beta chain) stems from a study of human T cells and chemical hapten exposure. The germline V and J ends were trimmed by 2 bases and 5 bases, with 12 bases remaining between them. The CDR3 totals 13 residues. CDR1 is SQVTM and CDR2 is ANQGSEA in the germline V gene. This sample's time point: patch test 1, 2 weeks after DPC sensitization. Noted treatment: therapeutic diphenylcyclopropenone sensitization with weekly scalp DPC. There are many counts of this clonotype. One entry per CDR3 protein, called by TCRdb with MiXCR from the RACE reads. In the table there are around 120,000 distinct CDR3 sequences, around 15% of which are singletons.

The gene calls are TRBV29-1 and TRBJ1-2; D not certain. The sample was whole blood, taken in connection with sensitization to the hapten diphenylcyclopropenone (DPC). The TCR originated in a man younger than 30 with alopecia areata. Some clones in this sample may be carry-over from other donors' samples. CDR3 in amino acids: CSVETGDEYGYTF. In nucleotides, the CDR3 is TGCAGCGTTGAAACCGGAGACGAATATGGCTACACCTTC.